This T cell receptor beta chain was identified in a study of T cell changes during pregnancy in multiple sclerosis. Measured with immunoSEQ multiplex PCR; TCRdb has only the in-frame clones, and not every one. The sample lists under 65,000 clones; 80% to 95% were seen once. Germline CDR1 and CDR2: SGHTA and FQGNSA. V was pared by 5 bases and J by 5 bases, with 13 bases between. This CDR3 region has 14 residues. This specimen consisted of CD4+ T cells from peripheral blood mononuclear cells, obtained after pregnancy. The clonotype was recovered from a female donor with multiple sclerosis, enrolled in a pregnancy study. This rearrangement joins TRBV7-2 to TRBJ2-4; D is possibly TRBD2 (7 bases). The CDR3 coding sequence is TGTGCCAGCAGCCGGGGGGCCTCCGAAAACATTCAGTACTTC. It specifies CASSRGASENIQYF.